Following are 18 T cell receptor beta chains from one sample sequenced in a study of a mutant IDH1 vaccine in newly diagnosed glioma. Their cognate antigens are unknown. Only in-frame clones appear in the TCRdb table, and some are missing; sequencing was by immunoSEQ multiplex PCR. The sample shows tens of thousands of clones, around nine tenths of them seen only once. Time point defined: week 35, safety follow-up. Topical imiquimod was applied with each vaccine dose, which held 300 ug of mutant IDH1 20-mer peptide. The specimen was PBMCs, collected from a glioma patient whose treatment included an IDH1 peptide vaccine. Every receptor here comes from a man aged 25 to 40 with glioma.

The chain couples TRBV4-1 to TRBJ2-1; D not resolved. CDR1 and CDR2 (germline): MGHRA, YSYEKL. V gave up 0 bases and J gave up 4 bases, with 19 bases separating them. The CDR3 consists of 18 residues. The CDR3 loop is CASSQDTPDSQPYNEQFF. CDR3 nucleotides: TGCGCCAGCAGCCAAGATACGCCCGACTCTCAACCTTACAATGAGCAGTTCTTC.

The chain carries TRBV9 and TRBJ1-3; 7 bases fit TRBD1. Germline CDR1 and CDR2: SGDLS and YYNGEE. The CDR3 sequence is 16 residues long. J was trimmed by 4 bases and V by 5 bases; bases with no gene match: 12. In DNA form, the CDR3 reads TGTGCCAGCAGTTTGACAGGGACCACGGGAGGAAACACCATATATTTT. The encoded protein is CASSLTGTTGGNTIYF.

The rearrangement joins TRBV21-1 to TRBJ1-3. TRBV21-1 is labeled a pseudogene. The CDR3 has 15 residues. Here the CDR3 DNA reads TGTGCCAGCAGCTCGAGGGGGGAACCCGAAACGGGCATATATTTT. Its translation is CASSSRGEPETGIYF.

The rearrangement joins TRBV10-3 to TRBJ2-5, with D uncertain. Germline lookup yields CDR1 ENHRY and CDR2 SYGVKD. Trimming stripped 2 bases from V and 4 bases from J, with 11 bases between. The CDR3 runs to 14 residues. Written as DNA, the CDR3 is TGTGCCATCAGTGAGCTTGGGGTACGAGAGACCCAGTACTTC. Translation gives CAISELGVRETQYF.

This chain links TRBV5-1 with TRBJ2-7, with 8 nucleotides matching TRBD2. The V gene's germline CDR1 is SGHRS and CDR2 YFSETQ. The CDR3 contains 15 residues. After removal of 1 base from V and 4 bases from J, the junction contained 7 bases not matched to a gene. The DNA of the CDR3 is TGCGCCAGCAGCTTGCTAGGGACTAGGGGATACGAGCAGTACTTC. It translates to CASSLLGTRGYEQYF.

This clone turned up a few times. The chain carries TRBV19 and TRBJ1-5; no definite D call. V lost 4 bases, J lost 3 bases, and 7 bases lay in between. The CDR3 extends over 13 amino acids. The V gene's germline CDR1 is LNHDA and CDR2 SQIVND (reference sequence). The DNA for the CDR3 is TGTGCCAGTAGTAAGGCAACCAATCAGCCCCAGCATTTT. The encoded protein is CASSKATNQPQHF.

The chain is built from TRBV2 and TRBJ1-2; D is unresolved. Germline V gene sequence: CDR1 SNHLY, CDR2 FYNNEI. This CDR3 comprises 13 residues. Trimming removed 7 bases at V and 4 bases at J, with 13 bases between. CDR3 sequence (DNA): TGTGCCAGCACCCCGGGAGGCAGCTATGGCTACACCTTC. Translated: CASTPGGSYGYTF.

This chain uses TRBV28 with TRBJ2-3; 12 bases agree with TRBD2. The length of the CDR3 is 15 residues. Per the germline V gene, CDR1 is MDHEN and CDR2 is SYDVKM. V lost 6 bases and J lost 7; bases outside the gene matches: 8. This CDR3 is CASRKLAGGPNTQYF. Written as DNA, the CDR3 is TGTGCCAGCAGGAAGCTAGCGGGGGGGCCAAATACGCAGTATTTT.

The V call is TRBV27, the J call TRBJ1-3, with a weak D call TRBD1 (5 bases). The V gene lost 5 bases and the J gene lost 0 bases, with 14 bases spanning the gap. The CDR3 loop spans 16 amino acids. Germline CDR1 is MNHEY and CDR2 is SMNVEV (reference sequence). The CDR3 DNA is TGTGCCAGCAGTCTCCAGGGTCAGAGCTCTGGAAACACCATATATTTT. It specifies CASSLQGQSSGNTIYF.

The chain carries TRBV28 and TRBJ2-3, with D unresolved. Trimming took off 5 bases at V and 3 bases at J, with 18 bases between the two ends. CDR1 and CDR2 (germline): MDHEN, SYDVKM. The CDR3 is made up of 16 amino acids. The CDR3 bases are TGTGCCAGCAGTCCCTTTGGGGATAAACCTACAGATACGCAGTATTTT. Translated: CASSPFGDKPTDTQYF.

The chain recombines TRBV6-1 with TRBJ2-2; D not resolved. The length of the CDR3 is 13 residues. Between the trimmed V and J ends, which lost 4 bases and 9 bases, there was a span of 12 bases. Germline values: CDR1 MNHNS, CDR2 SASEGT. This CDR3 reads CASSVGPHRELFF. CDR3 DNA: TGTGCCAGCAGTGTAGGTCCCCACCGGGAGCTGTTTTTT.

The rearrangement links TRBV5-1 to TRBJ2-7; weak D call: TRBD2 (6 bases). V was cut by 2 bases and J by 6 bases, with 15 bases left in between. The CDR3 covers 14 residues. The germline V gene has CDR1 SGHRS and CDR2 YFSETQ. The CDR3 coding sequence is TGCGCCAGCAGCTTTTCAGGGAGGTTGTCCGAGCAGTACTTC. This translates into CASSFSGRLSEQYF.

This clone showed up just a few times. This chain uses TRBV5-1 with TRBJ1-2, with unresolved D. Per the germline V gene, CDR1 is SGHRS and CDR2 is YFSETQ. CDR3 size: 17 residues. V lost 1 base to trimming and J lost 5 bases, with 21 bases between them. As DNA, the CDR3 is TGCGCCAGCAGCTTGAGGAACGCGAGCGAGTTTAGGTATGGCTACACCTTC. As protein: CASSLRNASEFRYGYTF.

V gene TRBV6-1 combines with J gene TRBJ1-1; 9 positions match TRBD1. Looked up from germline, CDR1 is MNHNS and CDR2 is SASEGT. The CDR3 runs 13 residues. Trimming at V came to 4 bases and at J to 4 bases, leaving 1 base not matched to a gene. The CDR3 sequence: CASSGDRATEAFF. DNA for the CDR3: TGTGCCAGCAGTGGGGACAGGGCCACTGAAGCTTTCTTT.

This chain connects TRBV7-2 to TRBJ2-2; 10 bases line up with TRBD2. The CDR3 extends over 17 amino acids. Germline CDR1 and CDR2: SGHTA and FQGNSA. Losses at the gene ends were 5 bases for V and 7 bases for J; bases not matched to a gene: 13. CDR3 sequence reads: CASSQGLADLRNGELFF. For the CDR3, the DNA is TGTGCCAGCAGCCAAGGACTAGCGGACTTAAGGAACGGGGAGCTGTTTTTT.

This clone was seen only once. This chain joins TRBV9 and TRBJ1-4, with D possibly TRBD1 on 6 matching bases. Germline values: CDR1 SGDLS, CDR2 YYNGEE. The CDR3 covers 16 residues. Trimming shortened V by 4 bases and J by 4 bases, and 17 bases separated the two germline ends. As DNA, the CDR3 is TGTGCCAGCAGCTCCGAGGGGGGGTCGGTTAATGAAAAACTGTTTTTT. Residues: CASSSEGGSVNEKLFF.

The chain has TRBV23-1 and TRBJ1-5; D is uncertain. TRBV23-1 is sorted into the ORF group, with uncertain function. The CDR3 runs 11 residues. The V end lost 7 bases, the J end lost 7 bases, and 8 bases lay between the germline ends. CDR3 bases: TGCGCCAGCACCTCTGGGCAGCCCCAGCATTTT. Protein product: CASTSGQPQHF.

The chain couples TRBV25-1 to TRBJ2-1, with TRBD2 as a possible D gene (6 bases). The germline gives CDR1 MGHDK, CDR2 SYGVNS. V shed 4 bases and J shed 9 bases, with 7 bases lying between them. The CDR3 has 11 amino acids. CDR3 sequence reads: CASSGSGEQFF. For the CDR3, the DNA is TGTGCCAGCAGTGGTAGCGGTGAGCAGTTCTTC.